This TCR beta chain was sequenced in a study of shared clonotypes between healthy human individuals. It was CD45RO-negative cells, positively selected for CCR7, that made up naive CD8 cells, with terminally differentiated effector memory CD45RA+ cells excluded. Trimming removed 0 bases at V and 1 base at J, with 11 bases between. In germline, CDR1 is SGHRS, CDR2 YFSETQ. CDR3 length: 16 amino acids. With respect to this clone: The antigen remains unidentified.

Sequencing was at deep level. Clones were read by immunoSEQ multiplex PCR, and TCRdb kept only the in-frame ones, dropping some. The sample carries some 2,000,000 clones, roughly 94% recorded once. Overall study findings and caveats: The generation probabilities recorded for non-shared clonotypes fell below those of clonotypes shared by all four donors. Clonotype sharing among donors likely depends on sequencing depth.

The chain joins TRBV5-1 to TRBJ2-1; D gene uncertain. The receptor was derived from a man younger than 30 in good health. Input material: naive CD8+ T cells sorted from blood. The CDR3, as DNA: TGCGCCAGCAGCTTGGTTACGGTCGGTTCCTACAATGAGCAGTTCTTC. This gives the protein CASSLVTVGSYNEQFF.